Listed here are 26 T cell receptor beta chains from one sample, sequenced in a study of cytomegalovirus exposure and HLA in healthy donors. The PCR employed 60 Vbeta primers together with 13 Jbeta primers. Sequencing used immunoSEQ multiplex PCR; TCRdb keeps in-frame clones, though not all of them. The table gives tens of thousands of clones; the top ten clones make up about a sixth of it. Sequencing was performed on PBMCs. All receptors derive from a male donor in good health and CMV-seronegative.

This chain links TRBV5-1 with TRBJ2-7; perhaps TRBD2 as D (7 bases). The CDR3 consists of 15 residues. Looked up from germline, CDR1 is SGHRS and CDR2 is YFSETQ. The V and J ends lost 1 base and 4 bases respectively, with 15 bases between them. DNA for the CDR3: TGCGCCAGCAGCTTGATGGGGGGGAGGGGGTACGAGCAGTACTTC. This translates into CASSLMGGRGYEQYF.

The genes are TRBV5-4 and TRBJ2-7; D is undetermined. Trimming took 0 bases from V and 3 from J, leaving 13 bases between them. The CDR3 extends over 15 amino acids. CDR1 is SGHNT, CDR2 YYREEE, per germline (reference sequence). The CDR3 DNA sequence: TGTGCCAGCAGCTTGGATGGCAGTGCCCTCTACGAGCAGTACTTC. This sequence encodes CASSLDGSALYEQYF.

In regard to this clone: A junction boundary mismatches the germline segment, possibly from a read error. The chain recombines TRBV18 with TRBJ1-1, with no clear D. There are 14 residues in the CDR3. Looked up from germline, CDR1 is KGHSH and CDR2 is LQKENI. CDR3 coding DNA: TGTGCCGGCTCACCTAGAGGTGGGAACACTGAAGCTTTCTTT. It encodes CAGSPRGGNTEAFF.

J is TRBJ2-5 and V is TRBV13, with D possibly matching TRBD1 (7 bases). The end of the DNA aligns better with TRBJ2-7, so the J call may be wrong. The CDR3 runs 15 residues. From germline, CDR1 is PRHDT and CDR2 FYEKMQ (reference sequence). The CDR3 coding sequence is TGTGCCAGCAGCTTAAGGGGGGACAGCTCCTACGAGCAGTACTTC. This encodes CASSLRGDSSYEQYF.

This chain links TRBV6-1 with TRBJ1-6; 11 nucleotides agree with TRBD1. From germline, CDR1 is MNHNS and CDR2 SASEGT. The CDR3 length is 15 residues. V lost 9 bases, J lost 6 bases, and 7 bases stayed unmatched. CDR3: CASSDRGHGNSPLHF. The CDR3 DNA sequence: TGTGCCAGTTCGGACAGGGGGCATGGTAATTCACCCCTCCACTTT.

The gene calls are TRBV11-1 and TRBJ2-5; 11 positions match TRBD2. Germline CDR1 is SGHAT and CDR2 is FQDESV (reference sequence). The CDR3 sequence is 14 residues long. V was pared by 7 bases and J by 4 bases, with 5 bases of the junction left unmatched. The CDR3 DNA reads TGTGCCAGCAAACTAGCGGGGGCTCGAGAGACCCAGTACTTC. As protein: CASKLAGARETQYF.

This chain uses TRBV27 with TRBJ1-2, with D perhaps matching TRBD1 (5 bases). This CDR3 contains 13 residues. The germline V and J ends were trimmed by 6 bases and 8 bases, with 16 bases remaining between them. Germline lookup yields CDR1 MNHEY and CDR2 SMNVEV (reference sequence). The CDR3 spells CASSSGWGGGYTF. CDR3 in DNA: TGTGCCAGCAGCTCAGGCTGGGGGGGAGGCTACACCTTC.

The CDR3: CASNYEGVSTEAFF. Written as DNA, the CDR3 is TGTGCCAGCAACTACGAGGGGGTAAGCACTGAAGCTTTCTTT. The genes are TRBV2 and TRBJ1-1; a weak D match, TRBD1 (6 bases). V lost 7 bases to trimming and J lost 4 bases, with 16 bases between them. CDR1 SNHLY and CDR2 FYNNEI come from the germline V gene. The CDR3 runs to 14 residues.

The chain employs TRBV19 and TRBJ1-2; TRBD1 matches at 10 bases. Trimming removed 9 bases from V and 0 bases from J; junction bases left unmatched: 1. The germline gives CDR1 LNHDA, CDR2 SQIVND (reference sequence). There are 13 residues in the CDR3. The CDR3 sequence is CASGQGANYGYTF. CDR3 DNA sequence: TGTGCCAGCGGACAGGGGGCTAACTATGGCTACACCTTC. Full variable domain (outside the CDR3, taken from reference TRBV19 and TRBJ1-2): DGGITQSPKYLFRKEGQNVTLSCEQNLNHDAMYWYRQDPGQGLRLIYYSQIVNDFQKGDIAEGYSVSREKKESFPLTVTSAQKNPTAFYLCASGQGANYGYTFGSGTRLTVV.

The chain's CDR3 is CASSPGGNYGYTF. The CDR3 DNA is TGTGCCAGCAGCCCCGGGGGTAACTATGGCTACACCTTC. This chain links TRBV9 with TRBJ1-2; possibly TRBD1 for D (5 bases). This CDR3 is built from 13 residues. Trimming took 4 bases from V and 1 from J, leaving 8 bases between them. Per the germline V gene, CDR1 is SGDLS and CDR2 is YYNGEE. Looking up the rest from reference TRBV9 and TRBJ1-2 gives the full variable domain: DSGVTQTPKHLITATGQRVTLRCSPRSGDLSVYWYQQSLDQGLQFLIQYYNGEERAKGNILERFSAQQFPDLHSELNLSSLELGDSALYFCASSPGGNYGYTFGSGTRLTVV.

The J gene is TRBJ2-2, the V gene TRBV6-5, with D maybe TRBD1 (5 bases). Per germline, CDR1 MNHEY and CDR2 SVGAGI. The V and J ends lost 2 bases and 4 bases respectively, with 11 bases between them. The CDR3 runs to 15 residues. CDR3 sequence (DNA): TGTGCCAGCAGTTACAACAGGCAGCGCACCGGGGAGCTGTTTTTT. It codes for CASSYNRQRTGELFF.

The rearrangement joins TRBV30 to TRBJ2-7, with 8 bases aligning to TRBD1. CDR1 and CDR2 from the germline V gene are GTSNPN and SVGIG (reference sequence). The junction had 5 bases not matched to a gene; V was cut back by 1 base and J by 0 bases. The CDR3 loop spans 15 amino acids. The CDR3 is CAWSAEQGVSYEQYF. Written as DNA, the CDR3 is TGTGCCTGGAGTGCTGAACAGGGGGTCTCCTACGAGCAGTACTTC.

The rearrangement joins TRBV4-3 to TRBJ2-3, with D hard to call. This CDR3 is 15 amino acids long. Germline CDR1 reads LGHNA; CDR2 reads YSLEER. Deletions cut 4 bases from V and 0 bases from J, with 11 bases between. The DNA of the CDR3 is TGCGCCAGCAGCCTTTCCCCCGGGAGCACAGATACGCAGTATTTT. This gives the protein CASSLSPGSTDTQYF.

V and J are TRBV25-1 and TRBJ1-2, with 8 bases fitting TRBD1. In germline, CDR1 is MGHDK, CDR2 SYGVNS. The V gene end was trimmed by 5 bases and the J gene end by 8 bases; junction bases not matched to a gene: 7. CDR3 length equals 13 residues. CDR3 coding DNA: TGTGCCAGCAGTCGCCAGGGGGCGCAAGGCTACACCTTC. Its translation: CASSRQGAQGYTF.

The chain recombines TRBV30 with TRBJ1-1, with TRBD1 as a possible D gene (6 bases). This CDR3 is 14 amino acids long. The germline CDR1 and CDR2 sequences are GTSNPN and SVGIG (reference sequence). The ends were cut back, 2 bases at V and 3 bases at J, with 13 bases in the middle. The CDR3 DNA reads TGTGCCTGGAGTCTCGGACAGTCGGACACTGAAGCTTTCTTT. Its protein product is CAWSLGQSDTEAFF.

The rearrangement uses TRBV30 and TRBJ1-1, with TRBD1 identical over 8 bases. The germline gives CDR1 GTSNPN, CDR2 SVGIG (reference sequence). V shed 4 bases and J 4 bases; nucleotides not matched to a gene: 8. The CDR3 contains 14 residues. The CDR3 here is CAWTGGTKSTEAFF. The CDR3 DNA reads TGTGCCTGGACAGGGGGCACTAAAAGCACTGAAGCTTTCTTT.

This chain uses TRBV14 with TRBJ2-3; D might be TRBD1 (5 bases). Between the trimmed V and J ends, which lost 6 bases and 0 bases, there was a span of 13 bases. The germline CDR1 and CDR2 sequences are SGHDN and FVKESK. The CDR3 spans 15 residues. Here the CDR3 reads CASRGGAGSTDTQYF. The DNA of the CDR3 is TGTGCCAGCAGGGGTGGGGCCGGGAGCACAGATACGCAGTATTTT.

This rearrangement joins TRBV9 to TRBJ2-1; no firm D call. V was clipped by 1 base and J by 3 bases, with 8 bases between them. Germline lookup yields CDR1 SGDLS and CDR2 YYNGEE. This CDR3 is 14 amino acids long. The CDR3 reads CASSVTPGYNEQFF. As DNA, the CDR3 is TGTGCCAGCAGCGTAACCCCGGGCTACAATGAGCAGTTCTTC.

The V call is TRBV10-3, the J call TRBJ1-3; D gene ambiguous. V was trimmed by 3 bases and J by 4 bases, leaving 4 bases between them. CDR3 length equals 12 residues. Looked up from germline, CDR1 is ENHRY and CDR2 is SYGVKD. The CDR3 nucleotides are TGTGCCATCAGTGACCGGGGAAACACCATATATTTT. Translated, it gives CAISDRGNTIYF.

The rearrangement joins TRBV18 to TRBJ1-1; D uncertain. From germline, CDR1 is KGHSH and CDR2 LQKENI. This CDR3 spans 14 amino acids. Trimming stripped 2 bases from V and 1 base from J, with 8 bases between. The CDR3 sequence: CASSPGQWNTEAFF. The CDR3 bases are TGTGCCAGCTCACCAGGGCAGTGGAACACTGAAGCTTTCTTT.

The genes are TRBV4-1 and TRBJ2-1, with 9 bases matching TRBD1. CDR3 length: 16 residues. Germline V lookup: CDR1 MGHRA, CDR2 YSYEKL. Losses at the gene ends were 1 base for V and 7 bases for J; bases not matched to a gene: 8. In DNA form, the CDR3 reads TGCGCCAGCAGCCAAGGTCCGGGACAGGGAGGGAATGAGCAGTTCTTC. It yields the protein CASSQGPGQGGNEQFF.

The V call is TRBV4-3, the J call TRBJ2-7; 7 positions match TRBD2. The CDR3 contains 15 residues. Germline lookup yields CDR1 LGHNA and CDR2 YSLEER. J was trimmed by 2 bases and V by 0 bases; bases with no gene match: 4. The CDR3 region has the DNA TGCGCCAGCAGCCAAGAAACTAGCGTAGCCTACGAGCAGTACTTC. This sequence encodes CASSQETSVAYEQYF.

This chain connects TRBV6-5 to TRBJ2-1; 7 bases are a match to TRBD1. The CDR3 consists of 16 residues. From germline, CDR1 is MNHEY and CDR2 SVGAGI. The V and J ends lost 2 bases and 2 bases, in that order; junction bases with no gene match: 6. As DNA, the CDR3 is TGTGCCAGCAGTTACGCAGGACAGGTGACCTACAATGAGCAGTTCTTC. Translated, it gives CASSYAGQVTYNEQFF.

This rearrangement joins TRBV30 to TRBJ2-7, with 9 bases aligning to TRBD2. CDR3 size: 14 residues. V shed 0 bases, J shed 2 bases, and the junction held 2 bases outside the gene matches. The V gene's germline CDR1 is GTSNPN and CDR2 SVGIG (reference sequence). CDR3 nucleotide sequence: TGTGCCTGGAGTGTCGGCGGGGGGGCCTACGAGCAGTACTTC. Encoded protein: CAWSVGGGAYEQYF.

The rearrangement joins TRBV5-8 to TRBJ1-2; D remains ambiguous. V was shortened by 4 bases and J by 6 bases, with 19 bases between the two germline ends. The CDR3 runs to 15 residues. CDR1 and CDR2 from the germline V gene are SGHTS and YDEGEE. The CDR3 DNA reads TGTGCCAGCAGCCTGTCCCGGATGGGAGTCCATGGCTACACCTTC. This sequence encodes CASSLSRMGVHGYTF.

CDR3 nucleotide sequence: TGTGCCAGCAGCTTAGAGCCTTACTCCTACGAGCAGTACTTC. Residues: CASSLEPYSYEQYF. The chain is built from TRBV7-2 and TRBJ2-7; D ambiguous. With 1 base removed from V and 0 bases from J, the gap between germline ends came to 7 bases. Looked up from germline, CDR1 is SGHTA and CDR2 is FQGNSA. CDR3 length: 14 residues.